This is a list of T cell receptor beta chains from one sample in a study of blood T cells in healthy people across ages. TCRdb re-derived calls from the 5' RACE reads in MiXCR, one entry per CDR3 protein. The data hold roughly 1.6 million distinct CDR3 sequences, with 30% to 40% observed a single time. What was sequenced was blood. These receptors all stem from a woman aged 30 to 39 in good health. Each CDR3 is given with its conserved first and last residue. The D gene is left open where the match is weak. Some rows have no size entry. The others give once, few or many, or a class for an expanded clone.

j_gene: TRBJ2-2
d_gene: -
v_gene: TRBV20-1
abundance: -
CDR3aa: CSAQTVNTGELFF
CDR3nt: TGCAGTGCTCAGACAGTTAACACCGGGGAGTTGTTTTTT

j_gene: TRBJ2-7
d_gene: -
v_gene: TRBV20-1
abundance: many
CDR3aa: CSAIGQNLYEQYF
CDR3nt: TGCAGTGCCATCGGACAGAACTTGTACGAGCAGTACTTC

j_gene: TRBJ2-7
d_gene: TRBD2
v_gene: TRBV3-1
abundance: few
CDR3aa: CASSHVRASGEQYF
CDR3nt: TGTGCCAGCAGCCACGTTCGGGCTAGCGGCGAGCAGTACTTC

j_gene: TRBJ1-1
d_gene: -
v_gene: TRBV6-1
abundance: few
CDR3aa: CASRNPRSVDTEAFF
CDR3nt: TGTGCCAGCAGGAATCCAAGGTCGGTGGACACTGAAGCTTTCTTT

j_gene: TRBJ1-2
d_gene: -
v_gene: TRBV30
abundance: -
CDR3aa: CAWSVLGGTGYTF
CDR3nt: TGTGCCTGGAGTGTACTTGGGGGGACCGGCTACACCTTC

j_gene: TRBJ1-2
d_gene: TRBD1
v_gene: TRBV12-3/TRBV12-4
abundance: few
CDR3aa: CASSSRGANYGYTF
CDR3nt: TGTGCCAGCAGCTCCAGGGGGGCTAACTATGGCTACACCTTC

j_gene: TRBJ2-2
d_gene: -
v_gene: TRBV7-9
abundance: -
CDR3aa: CASSFGGQNTGELFF
CDR3nt: TGTGCCAGCAGCTTTGGGGGACAGAACACCGGGGAGCTGTTTTTT

j_gene: TRBJ1-1
d_gene: -
v_gene: TRBV3-1
abundance: -
CDR3aa: CASSQQGGMNTEAFF
CDR3nt: TGTGCCAGCAGCCAACAGGGAGGGATGAACACTGAAGCTTTCTTT

j_gene: TRBJ2-5
d_gene: TRBD1
v_gene: TRBV20-1
abundance: many
CDR3aa: CSARDRQETQYF
CDR3nt: TGCAGCGCTCGGGACAGACAAGAGACCCAGTACTTC

j_gene: TRBJ2-1
d_gene: -
v_gene: TRBV21-1
abundance: few
CDR3aa: CASSRGDSLIFTYNEQFF
CDR3nt: TGTGCCAGCAGCAGGGGGGACAGCTTGATTTTCACCTACAATGAGCAGTTCTTC

j_gene: TRBJ1-6
d_gene: TRBD1
v_gene: TRBV10-2
abundance: -
CDR3aa: CASSEKQTGGYSPLHF
CDR3nt: TGCGCCAGCAGTGAGAAGCAGACAGGGGGCTATTCACCCCTCCACTTT

j_gene: TRBJ2-7
d_gene: -
v_gene: TRBV5-5
abundance: -
CDR3aa: CASSLSMAYEQYF
CDR3nt: TGTGCCAGCAGCCTTAGTATGGCTTACGAGCAGTACTTC

j_gene: TRBJ2-7
d_gene: TRBD2
v_gene: TRBV27
abundance: -
CDR3aa: CASSSHPPASGSRYEQYF
CDR3nt: TGTGCCAGCAGTTCGCACCCCCCGGCCAGCGGGAGTCGATACGAGCAGTACTTC

j_gene: TRBJ1-1
d_gene: TRBD1
v_gene: TRBV27
abundance: -
CDR3aa: CATGYRGGGGAEAFF
CDR3nt: TGTGCCACGGGGTACAGGGGAGGAGGAGGCGCTGAAGCTTTCTTT

j_gene: TRBJ2-3
d_gene: TRBD2
v_gene: TRBV29-1
abundance: -
CDR3aa: CSVVSGGPTDTQYF
CDR3nt: TGCAGCGTTGTAAGCGGGGGGCCTACAGATACGCAGTATTTT